The entry below gives a single T cell receptor beta chain sequence along with its context. Random hexamers were used to reverse transcribe the RNA input (roughly 0.5 to 1 ug). TCRdb ran MiXCR on the immunoSEQ multiplex PCR reads and lists one entry per CDR3 protein. The sample holds 150,000 to 250,000 distinct CDR3 sequences, roughly 96% seen once. The data derive from a study of CD8 T cells in Susac syndrome. The CDR3 has 15 residues. Looked up from germline, CDR1 is LGHDT and CDR2 is YNNKEL (reference sequence). J was trimmed by 8 bases and V by 1 base; bases with no gene match: 7. Material for sequencing was CD4+ T cells from PBMCs. This TCR derives from a human donor with multiple sclerosis. This rearrangement joins TRBV3-1 to TRBJ2-1, with 8 nucleotides matching TRBD2. CDR3: CASSQGGRGDDEQFF. For the CDR3, the DNA is TGTGCCAGCAGCCAAGGTGGGCGGGGGGATGATGAGCAGTTCTTC.